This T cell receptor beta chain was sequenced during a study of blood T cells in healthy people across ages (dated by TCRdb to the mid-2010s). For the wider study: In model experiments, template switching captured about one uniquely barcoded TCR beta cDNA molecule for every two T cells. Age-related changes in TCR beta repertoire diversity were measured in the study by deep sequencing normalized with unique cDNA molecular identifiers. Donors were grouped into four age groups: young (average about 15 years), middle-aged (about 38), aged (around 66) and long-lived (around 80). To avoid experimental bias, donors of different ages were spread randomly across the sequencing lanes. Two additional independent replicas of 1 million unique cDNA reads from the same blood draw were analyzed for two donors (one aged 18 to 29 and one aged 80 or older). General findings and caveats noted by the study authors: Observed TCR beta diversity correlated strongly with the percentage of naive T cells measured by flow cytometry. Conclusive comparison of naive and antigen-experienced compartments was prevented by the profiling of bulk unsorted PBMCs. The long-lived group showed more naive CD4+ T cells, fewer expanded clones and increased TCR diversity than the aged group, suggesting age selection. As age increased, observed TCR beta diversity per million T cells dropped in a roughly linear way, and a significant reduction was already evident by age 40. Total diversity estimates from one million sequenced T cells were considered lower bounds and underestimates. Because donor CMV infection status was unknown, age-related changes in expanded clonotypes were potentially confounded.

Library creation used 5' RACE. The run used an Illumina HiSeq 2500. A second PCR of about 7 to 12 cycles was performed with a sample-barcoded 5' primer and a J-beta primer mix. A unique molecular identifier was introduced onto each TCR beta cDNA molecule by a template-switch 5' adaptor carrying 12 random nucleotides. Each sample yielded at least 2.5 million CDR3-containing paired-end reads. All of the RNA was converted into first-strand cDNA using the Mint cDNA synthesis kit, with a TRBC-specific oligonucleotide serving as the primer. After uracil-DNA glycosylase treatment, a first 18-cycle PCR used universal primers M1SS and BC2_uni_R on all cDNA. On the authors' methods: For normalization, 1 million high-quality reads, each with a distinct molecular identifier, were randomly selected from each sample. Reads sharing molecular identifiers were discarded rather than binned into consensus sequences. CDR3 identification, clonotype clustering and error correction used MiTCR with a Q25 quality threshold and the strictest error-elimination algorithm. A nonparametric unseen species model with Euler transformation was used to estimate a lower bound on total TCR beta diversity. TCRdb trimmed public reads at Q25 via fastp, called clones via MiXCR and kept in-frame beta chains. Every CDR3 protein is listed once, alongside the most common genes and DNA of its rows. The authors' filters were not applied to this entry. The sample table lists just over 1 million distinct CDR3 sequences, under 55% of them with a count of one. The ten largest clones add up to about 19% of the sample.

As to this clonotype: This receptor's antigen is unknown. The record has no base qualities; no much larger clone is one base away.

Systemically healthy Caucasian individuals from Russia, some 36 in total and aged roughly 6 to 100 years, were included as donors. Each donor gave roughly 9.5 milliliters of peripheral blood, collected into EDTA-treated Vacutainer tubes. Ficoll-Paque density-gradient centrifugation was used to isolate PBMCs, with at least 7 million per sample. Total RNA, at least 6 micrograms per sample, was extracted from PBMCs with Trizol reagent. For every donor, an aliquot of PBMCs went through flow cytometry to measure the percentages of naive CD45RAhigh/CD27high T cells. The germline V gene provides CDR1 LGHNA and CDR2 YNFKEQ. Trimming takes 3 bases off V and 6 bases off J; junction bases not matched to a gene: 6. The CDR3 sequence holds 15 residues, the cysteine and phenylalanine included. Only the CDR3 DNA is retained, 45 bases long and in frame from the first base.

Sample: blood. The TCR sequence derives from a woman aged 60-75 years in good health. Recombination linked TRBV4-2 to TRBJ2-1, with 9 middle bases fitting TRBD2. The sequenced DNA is TGTGCCAGCAGCCATGCGGGAGGGCCCTCCAATGAGCAGTTCTTC. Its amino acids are CASSHAGGPSNEQFF.